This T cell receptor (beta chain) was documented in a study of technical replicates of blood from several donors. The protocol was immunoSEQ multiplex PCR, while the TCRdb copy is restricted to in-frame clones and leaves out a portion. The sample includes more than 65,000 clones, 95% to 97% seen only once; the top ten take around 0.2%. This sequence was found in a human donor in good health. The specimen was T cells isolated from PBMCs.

The CDR3, as DNA: TGTGCCAGCAGTTCGCGGGAGCGTTACAATGAGCAGTTCTTC. Amino acids: CASSSRERYNEQFF. The V call is TRBV27, the J call TRBJ2-1; 7 bases are a match to TRBD2. The CDR3 has 14 amino acids. Germline V CDR1 and CDR2: MNHEY, SMNVEV (reference sequence). Trimming took 4 bases from V and 4 from J; bases not matched to a gene: 4.